This TCR beta chain was retrieved from a study of blood T cell repertoires in COVID-19 (dated by TCRdb to 2020 to 2021). About the study as a whole: Samples covering the acute and convalescent phases of COVID-19 were provided by collaborators in the United States, Italy and Spain. The prospective study material was composed of cDNA or gDNA derived from T cells, B-cell-depleted T cells, or PBMCs. Subjects who had been exposed to COVID-19, were actively infected with it, or had recovered from it provided the deeply sampled blood TCRbeta repertoires that made up the dataset. The repertoires were made available in a free public database intended to serve as a resource for research on the immune response to SARS-CoV-2. The samples were drawn from the first 160 participants of the ongoing ImmuneRACE study and from about 1,200 subjects provided by 6 global collaborators. Sample metadata almost always included a de-identified subject ID, COVID-19 status, age in years and sex. Where available, HLA class I and class II types were obtained from metadata supplied by the sample provider rather than from assay-based typing. Broader findings and caveats from the paper: Clinical and demographic metadata were provided uncurated, with the amount varying by source and participant.

TCRbeta CDR3 regions were amplified from genomic DNA using the immunoSEQ Assay, a bias-controlled multiplex PCR. On the study's bioinformatics: The number of nucleated cells in each sample was estimated from the amplification of reference gene primers within the assay. To quantify the absolute abundance of each unique TCRbeta CDR3 rearrangement, sequence reads were collapsed and filtered. For each sample, productive Simpson clonality was calculated as the square root of Simpson's diversity index over productive rearrangements. TCRdb carries this immuneACCESS record with in-frame sequences only. Its versions omit some clonotypes, under half of them owing to an unresolved V gene in the studies checked, with the rest unexplained. V and J calls plus clone size are reproduced from that table; the DNA served to infer D and trimming. This sample comprises 180,000 or so clones, around four fifths of them detected only once. Jointly, the top ten make up approximately 4% of the sample.

Enrolling through a virtual design, the prospective study's participants ranged in age from about 18 to 89 years and lived across approximately 25 United States geographic areas. In the prospective study, participants were assigned to cohorts based on the clinical history participants reported in a screening survey and a study questionnaire. For ImmuneRACE Cohort 3, a participant was defined as recovered based on two consecutive negative NP/OP PCR tests, clearance by a healthcare professional, or resolution of symptoms. In the prospective study, mobile phlebotomists collected whole blood, serum and a nasopharyngeal or oropharyngeal swab from each participant. Participants in the prospective study had the option to provide additional blood draws and questionnaires over a roughly 2-month period. Blood samples from the prospective study were shipped frozen or at room temperature prior to DNA extraction.

To note about this clone: Its binding antigen is unknown. No base qualities exist here, and no much larger clone lies one base off it.

Sequencing was carried out using PBMCs or T cells enriched from blood (not recorded which). The receptor was isolated from a woman between 50 and 59 years old who had recovered from COVID-19.

CDR3 region: CASSFTGSLRGYTF. The DNA is as follows: TGTGCCAGCAGCTTTACCGGGTCCCTTCGTGGCTACACCTTC. The V and J genes are TRBV5-4 and TRBJ1-2; confidence is insufficient to name the D gene. The germline V gene (reference sequence) specifies SGHNT as CDR1 and YYREEE as CDR2. Reading from cysteine to phenylalanine, the CDR3 counts 14 amino acids. The CDR3 DNA has 42 bases and is translated from base 1. V is clipped by 2 bases and J by 7 bases, and the sequence between their germline boundaries is 15 bases long.